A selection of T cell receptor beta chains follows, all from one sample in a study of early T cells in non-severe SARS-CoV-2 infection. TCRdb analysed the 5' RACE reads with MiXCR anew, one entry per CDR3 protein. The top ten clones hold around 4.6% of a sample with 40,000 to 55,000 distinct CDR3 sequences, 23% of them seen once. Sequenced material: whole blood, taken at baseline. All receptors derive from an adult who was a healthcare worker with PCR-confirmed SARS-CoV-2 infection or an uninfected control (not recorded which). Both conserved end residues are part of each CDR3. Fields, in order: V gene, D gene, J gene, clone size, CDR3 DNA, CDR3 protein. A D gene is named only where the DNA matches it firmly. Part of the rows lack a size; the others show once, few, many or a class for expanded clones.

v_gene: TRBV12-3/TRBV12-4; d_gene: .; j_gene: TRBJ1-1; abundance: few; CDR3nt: TGTGCCAGCAGTTTAAGGGGTGACACTGAAGCTTTCTTT; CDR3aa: CASSLRGDTEAFF
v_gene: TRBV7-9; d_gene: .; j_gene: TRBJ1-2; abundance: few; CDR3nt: TGTGCCAGCAGCTTAGTGGGGGAAAGCTACACCTTC; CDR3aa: CASSLVGESYTF
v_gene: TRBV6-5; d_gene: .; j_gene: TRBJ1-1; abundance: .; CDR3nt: TGTGCCAGCAGTTACTCGGTGGGGGCGAACACTGAAGCTTTCTTT; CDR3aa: CASSYSVGANTEAFF
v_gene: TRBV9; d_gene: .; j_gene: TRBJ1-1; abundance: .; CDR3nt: TGTGCCAGCAGCGTAGGTTCCAGGGCGAACACTGAAGCTTTCTTT; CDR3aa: CASSVGSRANTEAFF
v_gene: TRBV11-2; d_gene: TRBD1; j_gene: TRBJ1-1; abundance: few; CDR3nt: TGTGCCAGCAGCCCGACAGGGACGTCTGAAGCTTTCTTT; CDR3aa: CASSPTGTSEAFF
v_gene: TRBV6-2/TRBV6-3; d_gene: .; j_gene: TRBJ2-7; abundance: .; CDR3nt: TGTGCCAGCAGTCACGCGGGACATGGGACAACCTACGAGCAGTACTTC; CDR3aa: CASSHAGHGTTYEQYF
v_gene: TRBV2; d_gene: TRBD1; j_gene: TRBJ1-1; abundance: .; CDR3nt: TGTGCCAGCAGTGACGGGACAGGGGGGACTGAAGCTTTCTTT; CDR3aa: CASSDGTGGTEAFF
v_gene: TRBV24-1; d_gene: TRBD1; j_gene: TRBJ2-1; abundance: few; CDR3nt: TGTGCCACCAGTGGGACAGGACATGAGCAGTTCTTC; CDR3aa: CATSGTGHEQFF
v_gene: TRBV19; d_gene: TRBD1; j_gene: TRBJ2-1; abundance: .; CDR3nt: TGTGCCAGTAGTGGACAGGGGGTATCGGATGAGCAGTTCTTC; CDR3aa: CASSGQGVSDEQFF
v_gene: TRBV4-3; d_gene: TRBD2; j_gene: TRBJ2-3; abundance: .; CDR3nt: TGCGCCAGCAGCCAGAATAGCGGGGGCCGCACAGATACGCAGTATTTT; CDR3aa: CASSQNSGGRTDTQYF
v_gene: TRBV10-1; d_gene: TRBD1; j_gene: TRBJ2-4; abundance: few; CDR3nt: TGCGCCAGCAGTGGGGACAGGGAGCGTCAAGCCAAAAACATTCAGTACTTC; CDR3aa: CASSGDRERQAKNIQYF
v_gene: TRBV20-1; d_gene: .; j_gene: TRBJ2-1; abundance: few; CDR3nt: TGCAGTGCCTTCGGCGGTTACAATGAGCAGTTCTTC; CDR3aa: CSAFGGYNEQFF
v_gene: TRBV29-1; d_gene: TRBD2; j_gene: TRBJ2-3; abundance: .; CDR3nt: TGCAGCGCTAACGGACTAGCCGGCGCAGATACGCAGTATTTT; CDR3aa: CSANGLAGADTQYF
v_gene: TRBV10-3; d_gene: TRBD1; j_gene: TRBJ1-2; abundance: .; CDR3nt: TGTGCCATCAGTGTGACACCGGGACAGGTTTACTATGGCTACACCTTC; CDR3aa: CAISVTPGQVYYGYTF
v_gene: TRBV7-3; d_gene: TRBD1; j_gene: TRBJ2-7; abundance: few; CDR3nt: TGTGCCAGCAGCTCCCAGGGGGACGAGCAGTACTTC; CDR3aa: CASSSQGDEQYF
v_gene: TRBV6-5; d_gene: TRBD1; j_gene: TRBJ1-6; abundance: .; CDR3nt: TGTGCCAGCAGTTTGACAGGGTTTAATTCACCCCTCCACTTT; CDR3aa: CASSLTGFNSPLHF
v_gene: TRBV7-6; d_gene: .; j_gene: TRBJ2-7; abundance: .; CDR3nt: TGTGCCAGCAGCTTAGCCGACAGCGACGAGCAGTACTTC; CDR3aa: CASSLADSDEQYF
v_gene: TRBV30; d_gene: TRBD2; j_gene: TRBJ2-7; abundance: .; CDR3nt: TGTGCCTGGAGCCTAGCGGGGGTCAGCTACGAGCAGTACTTC; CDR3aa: CAWSLAGVSYEQYF
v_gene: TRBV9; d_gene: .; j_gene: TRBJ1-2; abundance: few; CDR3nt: TGTGCCAGCAGCGTACAGCCAGGGCGAGGCTACACCTTC; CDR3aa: CASSVQPGRGYTF
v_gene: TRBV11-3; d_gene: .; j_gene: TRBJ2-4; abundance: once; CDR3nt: TGTGCCAGCAGCCCCCCGGGGGAAAACATTCAGTACTTC; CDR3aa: CASSPPGENIQYF
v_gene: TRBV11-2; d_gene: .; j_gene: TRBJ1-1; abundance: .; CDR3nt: TGTGCCAGCAGCTCCAGCGATACAGGAGGCACTGAAGCTTTCTTT; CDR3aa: CASSSSDTGGTEAFF
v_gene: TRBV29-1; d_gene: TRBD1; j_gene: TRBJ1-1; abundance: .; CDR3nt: TGCAGCGTTGAATCCCGGGACAGGGGGAACACTGAAGCTTTCTTT; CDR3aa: CSVESRDRGNTEAFF
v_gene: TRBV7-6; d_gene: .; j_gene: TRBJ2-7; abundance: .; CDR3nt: TGTGCCAGCAGCTTAGATCGTCGGAGCTACGAGCAGTACTTC; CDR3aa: CASSLDRRSYEQYF
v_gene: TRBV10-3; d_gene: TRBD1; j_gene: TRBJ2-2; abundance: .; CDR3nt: TGTGCCATCAGTGAGTCTACAGGGGTCCGGGAGCTGTTTTTT; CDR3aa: CAISESTGVRELFF
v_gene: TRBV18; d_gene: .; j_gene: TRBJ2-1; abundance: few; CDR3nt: TGTGCCAGCTCACCCGCCAATGAGCAGTTCTTC; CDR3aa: CASSPANEQFF
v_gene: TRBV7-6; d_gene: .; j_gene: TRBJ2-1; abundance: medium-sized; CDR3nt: TGTGCCAGCAGCCATAGGGACGATGAGCAGTTCTTC; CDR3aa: CASSHRDDEQFF
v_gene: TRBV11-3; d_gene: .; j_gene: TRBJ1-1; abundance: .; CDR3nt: TGTGCCAGCAGCTTAGACTTCGGAGGTACTGAAGCTTTCTTT; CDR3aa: CASSLDFGGTEAFF
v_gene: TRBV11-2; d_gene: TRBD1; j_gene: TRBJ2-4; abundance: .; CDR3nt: TGTGCCAGCAGCTTAGGTTACGGGACAGGCAAAAACATTCAGTACTTC; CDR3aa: CASSLGYGTGKNIQYF
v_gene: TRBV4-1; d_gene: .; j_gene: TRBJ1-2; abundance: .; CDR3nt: TGCGCCAGCAGCCAACAGATGACCGACTTTTACACCAATAACTATGGCTACACCTTC; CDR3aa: CASSQQMTDFYTNNYGYTF
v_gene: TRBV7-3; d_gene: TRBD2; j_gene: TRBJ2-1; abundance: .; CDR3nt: TGTGCCAGCAGCGACGGACTAGCGGGCCTTTACAATGAGCAGTTCTTC; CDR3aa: CASSDGLAGLYNEQFF
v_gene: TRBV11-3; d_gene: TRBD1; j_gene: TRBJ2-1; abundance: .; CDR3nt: TGTGCCAGCAGTTTTGAACCGACAGGGAAGAATGAGCAGTTCTTC; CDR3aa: CASSFEPTGKNEQFF
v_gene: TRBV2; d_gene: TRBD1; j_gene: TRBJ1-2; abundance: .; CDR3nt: TGTGCCAGCAGTACACAGGGGGCGGATGGCTACACCTTC; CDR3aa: CASSTQGADGYTF
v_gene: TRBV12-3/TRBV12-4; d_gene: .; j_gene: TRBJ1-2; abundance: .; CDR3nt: TGTGCCAGCAGCCAGACCAATAACTATGGCTACACCTTC; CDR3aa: CASSQTNNYGYTF
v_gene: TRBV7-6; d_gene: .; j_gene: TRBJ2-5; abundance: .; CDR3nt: TGTGCCAGCAGCTTAATGGCTACCCAAGAGACCCAGTACTTC; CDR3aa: CASSLMATQETQYF
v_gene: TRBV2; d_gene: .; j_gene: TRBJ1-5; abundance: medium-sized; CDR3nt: TGTGCCAGCAGTGAACTTGGCGGGAATAGCAATCAGCCCCAGCATTTT; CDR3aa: CASSELGGNSNQPQHF
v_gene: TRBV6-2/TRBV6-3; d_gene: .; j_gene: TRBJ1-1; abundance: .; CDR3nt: TGTGCCAGCAGTTACTCGAGGGCAGGACTAGTGATGAACACTGAAGCTTTCTTT; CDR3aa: CASSYSRAGLVMNTEAFF